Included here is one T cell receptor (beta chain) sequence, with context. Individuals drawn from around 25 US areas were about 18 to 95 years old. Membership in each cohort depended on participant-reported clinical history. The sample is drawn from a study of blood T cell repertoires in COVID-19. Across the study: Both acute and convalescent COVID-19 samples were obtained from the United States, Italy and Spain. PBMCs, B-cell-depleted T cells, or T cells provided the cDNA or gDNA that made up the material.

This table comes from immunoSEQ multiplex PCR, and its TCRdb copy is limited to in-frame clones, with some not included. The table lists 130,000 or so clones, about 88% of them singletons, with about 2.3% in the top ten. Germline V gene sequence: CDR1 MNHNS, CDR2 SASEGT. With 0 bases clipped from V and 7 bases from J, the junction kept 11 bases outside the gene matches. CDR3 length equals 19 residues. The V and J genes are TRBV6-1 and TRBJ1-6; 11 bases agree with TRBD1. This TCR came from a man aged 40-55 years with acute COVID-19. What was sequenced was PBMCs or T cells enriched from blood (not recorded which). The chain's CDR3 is CASSEAGTGGGVGNSPLHF. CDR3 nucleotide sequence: TGTGCCAGCAGTGAAGCCGGGACAGGGGGTGGCGTTGGGAATTCACCCCTCCACTTT.